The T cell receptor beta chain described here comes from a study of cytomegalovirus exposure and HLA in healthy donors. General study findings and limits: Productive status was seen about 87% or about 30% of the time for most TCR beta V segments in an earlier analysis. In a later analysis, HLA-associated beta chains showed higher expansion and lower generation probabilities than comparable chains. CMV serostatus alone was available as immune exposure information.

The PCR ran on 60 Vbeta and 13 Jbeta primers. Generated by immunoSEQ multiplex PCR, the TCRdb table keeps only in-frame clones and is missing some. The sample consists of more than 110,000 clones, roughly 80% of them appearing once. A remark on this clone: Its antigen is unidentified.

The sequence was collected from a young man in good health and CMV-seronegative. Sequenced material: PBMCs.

DNA of the CDR3: TGTGCCTCACGGGGACAGGAAAACACTGAAGCTTTCTTT. Translation gives CASRGQENTEAFF. The V and J genes are TRBV6-1 and TRBJ1-1; 8 bases map to TRBD1. The germline V gene has CDR1 MNHNS and CDR2 SASEGT. The trim removed 11 bases at V and 2 bases at J, leaving 7 bases unmatched. The CDR3 totals 13 residues.